One and the same sample provided the 10 T cell receptor beta chains below, sequenced in a study of cytotoxic CD8 clonotypes in ibrutinib-treated CLL. Clones were read by immunoSEQ multiplex PCR, and TCRdb kept only the in-frame ones, dropping some. The table has roughly 150,000 clones, 81% seen once. Sequences were derived from PBMCs, sampled after 12 months of ibrutinib treatment. The receptors originated from a human donor with chronic lymphocytic leukemia.

This sequence joins TRBV27 and TRBJ1-2; D remains ambiguous. Germline V gene sequence: CDR1 MNHEY, CDR2 SMNVEV (reference sequence). V was cut by 7 bases and J by 5 bases, with 14 bases left in between. This CDR3 is built from 13 residues. CDR3: CASKGRNPYGYTF. The CDR3 bases are TGTGCCAGCAAGGGCAGAAATCCTTATGGCTACACCTTC.

Only a few counts were recorded for this clone. This chain uses TRBV9 with TRBJ2-5; 7 bases map to TRBD2. Trimming cost V 0 bases and J 5 bases; bases outside gene matches: 10. The CDR3 covers 16 residues. Looked up from germline, CDR1 is SGDLS and CDR2 is YYNGEE. CDR3 loop: CASSVGSWEGSETQYF. The CDR3 DNA follows: TGTGCCAGCAGCGTAGGATCATGGGAGGGCTCGGAGACCCAGTACTTC.

The rearrangement links TRBV15 to TRBJ2-3; D may match TRBD1 or TRBD2 (6 bases each). Germline V CDR1 and CDR2: LNHNV, YYDKDF (reference sequence). This CDR3 region has 16 residues. Trimming pared 0 bases from V and 3 bases from J, leaving 13 bases between. This chain's CDR3 is CATSRDRGSGTDTQYF. In nucleotides, the CDR3 is TGTGCCACCAGCAGAGATAGGGGGAGCGGGACAGATACGCAGTATTTT.

V is TRBV29-1 and J is TRBJ1-4, with D unclear. V shed 5 bases and J shed 0 bases, with 7 bases lying between them. This CDR3 comprises 13 residues. CDR1 is SQVTM and CDR2 is ANQGSEA in the germline V gene. CDR3 loop: CSVLKSTNEKLFF. CDR3 nucleotide sequence: TGCAGCGTTTTAAAGTCAACTAATGAAAAACTGTTTTTT.

This chain connects TRBV30 to TRBJ1-2; no clear D gene. Looked up from germline, CDR1 is GTSNPN and CDR2 is SVGIG (reference sequence). V shed 0 bases and J shed 2 bases, with 7 bases lying between them. This CDR3 contains 13 residues. Written as DNA, the CDR3 is TGTGCCTGGAGTGTACGGGCCAACTATGGCTACACCTTC. This gives the protein CAWSVRANYGYTF.

The V call is TRBV4-2, the J call TRBJ2-1, with 7 bases identical to TRBD2. After removal of 0 bases from V and 15 bases from J, the junction contained 8 bases not matched to a gene. There are 13 residues in the CDR3. CDR1 is LGHNA and CDR2 is YNFKEQ in the germline V gene. The chain's CDR3 is CASSQEGGRVTFF. CDR3 sequence (DNA): TGTGCCAGCAGCCAAGAGGGCGGGAGAGTGACGTTCTTC.

This rearrangement joins TRBV18 to TRBJ2-7; TRBD1 might be the D (6 bases). The CDR3 length is 15 residues. V was cut by 5 bases and J by 7 bases, with 21 bases left in between. Germline values: CDR1 KGHSH, CDR2 LQKENI. The CDR3 nucleotides read TGTGCCAGCTCATCTCGGACAGCCGGGTCGCCGGAGCAGTACTTC. This encodes CASSSRTAGSPEQYF.

The rearrangement joins TRBV5-1 to TRBJ1-1; D gene uncertain. Germline V lookup: CDR1 SGHRS, CDR2 YFSETQ. V lost 3 bases and J lost 1, with 10 bases in between. This CDR3 is 14 amino acids long. CDR3 nucleotides: TGCGCCAGCAGCTGGTGGGTCGGGAACACTGAAGCTTTCTTT. Residues: CASSWWVGNTEAFF.

This CDR3 reads CASSYKAGGPRDTQYF. In nucleotides, the CDR3 is TGTGCCAGCAGCTACAAAGCGGGGGGGCCGAGGGATACGCAGTATTTT. The chain combines TRBV7-9 with TRBJ2-3, with TRBD2 identical over 10 bases. This CDR3 is built from 16 residues. J gave up 6 bases and V 4 bases, and 10 bases lay outside the gene matches. CDR1 and CDR2 from the germline V gene are SEHNR and FQNEAQ (reference sequence).

The J gene is TRBJ2-3, the V gene TRBV28; a possible D gene is TRBD2 (5 bases). Trimming pared 5 bases from V and 0 bases from J, leaving 12 bases between. CDR3 length: 15 residues. The germline CDR1 and CDR2 sequences are MDHEN and SYDVKM. The CDR3 region has the DNA TGTGCCAGCAGTCCGGGGAAGGTTAGCACAGATACGCAGTATTTT. Translating gives CASSPGKVSTDTQYF.